This TCR beta chain was observed in a study of T cells expressing NK-cell markers. Looking at the study overall: Beta-chain profiling covered CD3+CD56+NKG2C+, CD3+CD56+NKG2C- and CD3+CD56-NKG2C+ sorted subsets.

UMI-tagged 5'RACE template switching yielded the TCR beta cDNA. TCRdb reworked the 5' RACE reads into one entry per CDR3 protein, no DNA. The record lists 150,000 to 160,000 distinct CDR3 sequences, of which the ten most abundant hold roughly a third. There are 14 residues in the CDR3. CDR1 MNHEY and CDR2 SMNVEV come from the germline V gene (reference sequence). General study results and limits: HCMV specificity of the expanded NKG2C+ T cell clones stayed unclear.

In regard to this clonotype: What it recognizes is unknown.

The receptor was isolated from a woman in her forties or fifties in good health. What was sequenced was blood T cells: a sorted CD56 or NKG2C T cell subset, CD4+ or CD8+ T cells, or bulk PBMC T cells (not recorded which). The V call is TRBV27, the J call TRBJ1-2. This CDR3 reads CASSLTAGKGGYTF.